This entry is about one T cell receptor beta chain. Its antigen is currently unknown. The CDR3 totals 15 residues. Germline V gene data show CDR1 as SGHTA and CDR2 as FQGTGA. The data originate from a study of monozygotic twins with inflammatory bowel disease. Study-level results: For IBD patients, clonotypes shared with others were fewer than for healthy twins, especially with disease activity. No difference in repertoire similarity was seen between concordant and discordant twins, possibly because power was limited. It was in IBD patients that TCRbeta diversity (inverse Simpson) was lower than in healthy co-twins.

The authors ran two nested PCRs of approximately 16 and 10 cycles on TCRalpha and TCRbeta cDNA. No DNA is given; TCRdb re-called the 5' RACE reads and lists each CDR3 protein once. The sample's table shows approximately 400,000 distinct CDR3 sequences. The specimen was blood. The clonotype comes from a human donor with ulcerative colitis or Crohn's disease, or a healthy co-twin of an affected twin (not recorded which). The genes are TRBV7-3 and TRBJ2-3; the TCRdb D gene call, TRBD1, has no DNA to confirm it. The CDR3 sequence is CASRSTGTTTDTQYF.